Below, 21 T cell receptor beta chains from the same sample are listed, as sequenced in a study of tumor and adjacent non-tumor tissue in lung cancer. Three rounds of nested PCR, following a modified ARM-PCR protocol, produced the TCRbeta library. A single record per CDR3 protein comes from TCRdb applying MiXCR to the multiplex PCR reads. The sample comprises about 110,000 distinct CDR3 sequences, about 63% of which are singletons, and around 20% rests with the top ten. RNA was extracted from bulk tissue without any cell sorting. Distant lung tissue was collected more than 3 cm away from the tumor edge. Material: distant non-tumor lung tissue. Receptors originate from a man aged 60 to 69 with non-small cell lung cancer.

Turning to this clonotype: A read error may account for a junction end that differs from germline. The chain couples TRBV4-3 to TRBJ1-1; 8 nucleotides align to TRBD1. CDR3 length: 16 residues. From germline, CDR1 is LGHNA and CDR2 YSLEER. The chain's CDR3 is CASSQPGTGLNTEALF. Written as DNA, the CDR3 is TGCGCCAGCAGCCAACCTGGGACAGGTTTGAACACTGAAGCTCTCTTT.

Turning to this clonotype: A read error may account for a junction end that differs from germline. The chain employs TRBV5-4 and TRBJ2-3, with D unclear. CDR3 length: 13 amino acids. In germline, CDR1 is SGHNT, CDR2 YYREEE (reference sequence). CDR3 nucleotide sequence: TGTGCCAGCGGCCCGGAACCCACAGATACGCAATATTTT. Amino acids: CASGPEPTDTQYF.

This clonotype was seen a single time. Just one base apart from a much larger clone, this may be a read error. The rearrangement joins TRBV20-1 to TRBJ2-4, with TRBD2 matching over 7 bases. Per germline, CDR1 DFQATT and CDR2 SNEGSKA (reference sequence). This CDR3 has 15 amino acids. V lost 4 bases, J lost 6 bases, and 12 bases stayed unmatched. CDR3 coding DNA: TGCAGTGCTAATTTTCGGATGGGGGGGTTAAACATTCAGTACTTC. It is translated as CSANFRMGGLNIQYF.

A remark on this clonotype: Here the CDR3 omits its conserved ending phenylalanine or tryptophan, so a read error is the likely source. In DNA form, the CDR3 reads TGCAGTGCAACACGTCGCGGGGGGGCCGCAGATACGCAGTATTCT. Its protein product is CSATRRGGAADTQYS. The gene calls are TRBV20-1 and TRBJ2-3; 9 positions agree with TRBD2. This CDR3 region has 15 residues. The germline V gene has CDR1 DFQATT and CDR2 SNEGSKA (reference sequence). Germline trimming cut 6 bases from V and 4 bases from J; bases unmatched to any gene: 11.

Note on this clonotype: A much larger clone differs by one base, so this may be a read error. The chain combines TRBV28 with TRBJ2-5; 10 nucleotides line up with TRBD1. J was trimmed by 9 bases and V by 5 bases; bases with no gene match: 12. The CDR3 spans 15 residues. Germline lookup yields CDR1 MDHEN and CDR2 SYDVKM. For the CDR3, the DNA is TGTGCCAGCAGTGTCACGCCTGGGACAGGGGTTTCCCAGTACTTC. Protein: CASSVTPGTGVSQYF.

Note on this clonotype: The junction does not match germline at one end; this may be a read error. CDR3 in amino acids: CASIQDRKDVDTHYF. CDR3 nucleotides: TGCGCCAGCATCCAAGATAGGAAGGACGTGGATACGCATTATTTT. This rearrangement joins TRBV4-3 to TRBJ2-3; no definite D call. The CDR3 extends over 15 amino acids. CDR1 and CDR2 from the germline V gene are LGHNA and YSLEER.

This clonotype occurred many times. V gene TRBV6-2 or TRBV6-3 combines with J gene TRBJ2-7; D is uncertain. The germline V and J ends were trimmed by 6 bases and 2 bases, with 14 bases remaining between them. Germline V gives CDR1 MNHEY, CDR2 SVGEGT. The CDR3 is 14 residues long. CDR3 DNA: TGTGCCAGCAGAAACAATGGACCCACCTACGAGCAGTACTTC. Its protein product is CASRNNGPTYEQYF.

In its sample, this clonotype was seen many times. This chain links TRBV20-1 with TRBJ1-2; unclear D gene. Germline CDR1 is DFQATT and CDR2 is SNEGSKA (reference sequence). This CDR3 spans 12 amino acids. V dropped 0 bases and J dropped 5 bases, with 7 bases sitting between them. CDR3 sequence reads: CSARDPGYGYTF. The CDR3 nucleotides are TGCAGTGCTAGAGACCCGGGGTATGGCTACACCTTC.

The CDR3 is CSASMRRLNTEAFF. In DNA form, the CDR3 reads TGCAGTGCTAGTATGAGAAGGTTGAACACTGAAGCTTTCTTT. The genes are TRBV20-1 and TRBJ1-1; D is ambiguous. This CDR3 contains 14 residues. The germline V gene encodes CDR1 DFQATT and CDR2 SNEGSKA (reference sequence). Trimming took off 3 bases at V and 0 bases at J, with 11 bases between the two ends.

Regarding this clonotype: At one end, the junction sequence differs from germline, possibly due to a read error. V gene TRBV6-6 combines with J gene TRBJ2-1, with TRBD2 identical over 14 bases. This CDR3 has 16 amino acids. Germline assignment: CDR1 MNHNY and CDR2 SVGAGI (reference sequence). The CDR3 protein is CASRGTSGSPYNEQLF. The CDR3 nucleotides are TGTGCCAGCAGGGGGACTAGCGGGAGTCCCTACAATGAGCAGTTATTC.

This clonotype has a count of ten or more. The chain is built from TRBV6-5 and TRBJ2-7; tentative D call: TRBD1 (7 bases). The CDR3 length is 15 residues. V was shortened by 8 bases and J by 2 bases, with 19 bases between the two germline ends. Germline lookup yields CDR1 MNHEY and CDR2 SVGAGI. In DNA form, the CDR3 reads TGTGCCAGCGAAAAATGGCCAGGGGGGACCTACGAGCAGTACTTC. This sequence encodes CASEKWPGGTYEQYF.

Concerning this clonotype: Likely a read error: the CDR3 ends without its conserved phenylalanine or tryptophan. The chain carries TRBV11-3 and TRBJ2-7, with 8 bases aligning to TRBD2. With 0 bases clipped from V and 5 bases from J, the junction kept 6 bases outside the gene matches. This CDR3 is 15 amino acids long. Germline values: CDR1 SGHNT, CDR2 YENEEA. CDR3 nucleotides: TGTGCCAGCAGCTTAGACATGAGCGGGAGTGACGAGCAGTACATC. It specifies CASSLDMSGSDEQYI.

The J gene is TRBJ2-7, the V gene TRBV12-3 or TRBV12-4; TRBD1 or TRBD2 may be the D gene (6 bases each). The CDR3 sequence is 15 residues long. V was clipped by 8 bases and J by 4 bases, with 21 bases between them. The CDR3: CASGFRGLGSYEQYF. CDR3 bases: TGTGCCAGCGGCTTCCGGGGGCTTGGATCTTACGAGCAGTACTTC.

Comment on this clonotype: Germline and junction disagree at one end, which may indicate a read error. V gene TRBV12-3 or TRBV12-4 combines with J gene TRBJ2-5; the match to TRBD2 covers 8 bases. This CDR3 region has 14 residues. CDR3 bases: TGTGCCAGCCGTTTATCGGCGGGGGGAGTGTCCCAGTACTTC. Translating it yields CASRLSAGGVSQYF.

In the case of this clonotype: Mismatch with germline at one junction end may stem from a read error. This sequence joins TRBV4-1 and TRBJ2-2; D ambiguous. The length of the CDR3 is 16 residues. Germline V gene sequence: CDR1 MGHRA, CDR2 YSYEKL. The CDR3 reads CASSQGYGPAAGELFF. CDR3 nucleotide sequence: TGCGCCAGTAGCCAAGGGTACGGACCCGCCGCCGGGGAGCTGTTTTTT.

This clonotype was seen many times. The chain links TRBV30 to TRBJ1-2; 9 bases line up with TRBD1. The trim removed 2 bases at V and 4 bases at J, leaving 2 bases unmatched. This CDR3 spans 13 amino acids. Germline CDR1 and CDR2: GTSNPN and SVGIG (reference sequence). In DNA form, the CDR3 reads TGTGCCTGGAGTTCGGACAGGGGCTATGGCTACACCTTC. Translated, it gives CAWSSDRGYGYTF.

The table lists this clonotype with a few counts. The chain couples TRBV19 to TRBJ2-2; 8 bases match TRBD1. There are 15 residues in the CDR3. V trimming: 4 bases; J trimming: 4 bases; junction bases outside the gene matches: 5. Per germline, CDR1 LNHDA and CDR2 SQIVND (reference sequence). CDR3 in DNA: TGTGCCAGTAGTACAGGGGGCGCGGGCACCGGGGAGCTGTTTTTT. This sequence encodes CASSTGGAGTGELFF.

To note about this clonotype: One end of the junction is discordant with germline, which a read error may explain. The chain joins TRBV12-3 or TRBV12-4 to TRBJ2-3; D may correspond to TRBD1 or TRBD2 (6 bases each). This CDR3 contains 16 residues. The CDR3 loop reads CASNGSRGPPTDTRYF. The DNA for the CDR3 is TGTGCCAGCAACGGTTCACGGGGGCCACCCACAGATACGCGGTATTTT.

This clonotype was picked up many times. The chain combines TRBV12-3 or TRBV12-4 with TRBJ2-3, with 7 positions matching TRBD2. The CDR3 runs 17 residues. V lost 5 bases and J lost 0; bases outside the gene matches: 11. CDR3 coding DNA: TGTGCCAGCAGTAACCCTAGCGGCGCTCCTAGCACAGATACGCAGTATTTT. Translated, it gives CASSNPSGAPSTDTQYF.

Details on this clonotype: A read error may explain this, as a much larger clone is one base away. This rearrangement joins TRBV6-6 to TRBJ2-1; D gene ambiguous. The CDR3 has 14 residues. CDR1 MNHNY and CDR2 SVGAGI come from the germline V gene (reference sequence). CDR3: CASGYSPHSNEQFF. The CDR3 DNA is TGTGCCAGCGGTTACTCGCCCCATTCCAATGAGCAGTTCTTC.

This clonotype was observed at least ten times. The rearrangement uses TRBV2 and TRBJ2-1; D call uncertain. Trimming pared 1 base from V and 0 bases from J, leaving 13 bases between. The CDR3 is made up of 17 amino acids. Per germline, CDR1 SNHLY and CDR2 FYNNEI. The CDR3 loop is CASSEGAGRSSYNEQFF. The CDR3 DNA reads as TGTGCCAGCAGTGAAGGGGCAGGCCGTAGCTCCTACAATGAGCAGTTCTTC.